This note documents a single T cell receptor (beta chain) sequence. Its antigen is unknown. The trim removed 0 bases at V and 1 base at J, leaving 0 bases unmatched. Germline V CDR1 and CDR2: LGHNA, YSLEER. The CDR3 extends over 15 amino acids. This sample stems from a study of graft-versus-host responses after intestinal transplantation. Study context: Multivisceral, liver-intestinal, or isolated intestinal transplants were received by the recipients.

This table comes from immunoSEQ multiplex PCR, and its TCRdb copy is limited to in-frame clones, with some not included. This table has about 110,000 clones, around nine tenths appearing once. Study-level findings and limits: High graft-versus-host to host-versus-graft clonal ratios were seen in allografts of patients with graft-donor T cell macrochimerism.

The TCR sequence derives from a human donor who was the organ donor for an intestinal transplant. This rearrangement joins TRBV4-3 to TRBJ2-5; 9 nucleotides align to TRBD2. This sample comprised unstimulated CD4+ T cells sorted from spleen or lymph node cells, obtained before transplant. CDR3 nucleotide sequence: TGCGCCAGCAGCCAAGAGGGACTAGCCCAAGAGACCCAGTACTTC. This gives the protein CASSQEGLAQETQYF.